This entry lists 9 T cell receptor beta chains sequenced from one sample in a study of cytomegalovirus exposure and HLA in healthy donors. The PCR used 60 Vbeta and 13 Jbeta primers. Assay used: immunoSEQ multiplex PCR; TCRdb lists only in-frame clones, some missing. The data contain about 110,000 clones, roughly 80% of them singletons. The sequenced sample was PBMCs. The receptors shown here come from a woman between 50 and 59 years old in good health and CMV-seropositive.

The rearrangement uses TRBV4-3 and TRBJ2-7; 7 nucleotides match TRBD2. Germline V CDR1 and CDR2: LGHNA, YSLEER. This CDR3 contains 14 residues. The V segment lost 3 bases and the J segment 6 bases; nucleotides outside the gene matches: 8. The CDR3 DNA sequence: TGCGCCAGCAGCCAGGGCCGGGACTATTCCGAGCAGTACTTC. As protein: CASSQGRDYSEQYF.

The DNA of the CDR3 is TGTGCCAGCAGCCCCGGGAGCTACTCTGGAAACACCATATATTTT. Amino acids: CASSPGSYSGNTIYF. J is TRBJ1-3 and V is TRBV7-7; D is uncertain. V was shortened by 5 bases and J by 0 bases, with 11 bases between the two germline ends. The CDR3 runs 15 residues. The V gene's germline CDR1 is SSHAT and CDR2 FNYEAQ (reference sequence).

The chain uses TRBV4-1 and TRBJ1-1; D unresolved. Trimming pared 0 bases from V and 10 bases from J, leaving 12 bases between. Germline assignment: CDR1 MGHRA and CDR2 YSYEKL. CDR3 length equals 13 residues. The CDR3, as DNA: TGCGCCAGCAGCCAAGATCAACAGAGGGCAGCTTTCTTT. Protein: CASSQDQQRAAFF.

V and J are TRBV2 and TRBJ2-1, with D possibly TRBD2 on 5 matching bases. CDR1 and CDR2 (germline): SNHLY, FYNNEI. The CDR3 covers 12 residues. Trimming took off 2 bases at V and 15 bases at J, with 14 bases between the two ends. Written as DNA, the CDR3 is TGTGCCAGCAGTGAATCGGACTCCTCGGGGTTCTTC. It codes for CASSESDSSGFF.

The chain carries TRBV28 and TRBJ2-7; 9 bases are a match to TRBD2. Germline assignment: CDR1 MDHEN and CDR2 SYDVKM. The ends lost 3 bases at V and 4 bases at J; junction bases unmatched: 19. The CDR3 has 19 amino acids. For the CDR3, the DNA is TGTGCCAGCAGTTTCCCCCGAGACTTAGGGGCGGGAGGGATTTACGAGCAGTACTTC. Amino acid sequence: CASSFPRDLGAGGIYEQYF.

The chain links TRBV5-1 to TRBJ2-3; 11 bases align to TRBD1. Germline CDR1 and CDR2: SGHRS and YFSETQ. Unmatched junction bases numbered 11, after V lost 4 bases and J lost 1 base. The CDR3 totals 18 residues. CDR3 in amino acids: CASSPQGSGQGGTDTQYF. DNA for the CDR3: TGCGCCAGCAGCCCCCAAGGGTCGGGACAGGGGGGCACAGATACGCAGTATTTT.

The rearrangement uses TRBV18 and TRBJ1-2; D is possibly TRBD1 (5 bases). Deletions cut 5 bases from V and 4 bases from J, with 5 bases between. This CDR3 region has 11 residues. Per germline, CDR1 KGHSH and CDR2 LQKENI. The DNA of the CDR3 is TGTGCCAGCTCAACAGGCTATGGCTACACCTTC. This translates into CASSTGYGYTF.

This clone has a handful of counts. This chain uses TRBV7-2 with TRBJ1-2, with 9 bases fitting TRBD1. The CDR3 runs 13 residues. The J segment lost 4 bases and the V segment lost 5 bases, leaving 2 bases of the junction unmatched. Germline-derived CDR1 and CDR2 are SGHTA and FQGNSA. CDR3 in DNA: TGTGCCAGCAGCCCGGACAGGGGCTATGGCTACACCTTC. Its translation is CASSPDRGYGYTF.

Notes on this clone: The same CDR3 also results from other DNA sequences found in this sample. The rearrangement joins TRBV5-1 to TRBJ2-1; TRBD2 is a possible D gene (6 bases). The CDR3 is 13 amino acids. V lost 2 bases, J lost 6 bases, and 9 bases lay in between. From germline, CDR1 is SGHRS and CDR2 YFSETQ. The DNA for the CDR3 is TGCGCCAGCAGCTTAAGGGGACTCAATGAGCAGTTCTTC. Translated, it gives CASSLRGLNEQFF.